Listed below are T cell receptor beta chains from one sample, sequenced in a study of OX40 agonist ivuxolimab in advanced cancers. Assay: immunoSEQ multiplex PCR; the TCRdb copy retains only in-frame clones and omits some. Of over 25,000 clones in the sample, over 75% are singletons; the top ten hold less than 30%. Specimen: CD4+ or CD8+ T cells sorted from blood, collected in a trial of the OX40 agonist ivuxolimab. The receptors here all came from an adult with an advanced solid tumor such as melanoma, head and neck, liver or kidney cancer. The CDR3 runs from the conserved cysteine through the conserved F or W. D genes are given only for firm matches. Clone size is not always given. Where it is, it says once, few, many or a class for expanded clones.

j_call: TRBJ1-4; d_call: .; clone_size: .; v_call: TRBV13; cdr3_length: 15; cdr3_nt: TGTGCCAGCAGCTCGGGACCAGCAACTAATGAAAAACTGTTTTTT; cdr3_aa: CASSSGPATNEKLFF
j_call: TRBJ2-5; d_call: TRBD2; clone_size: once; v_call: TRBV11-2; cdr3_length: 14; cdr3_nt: TGTGCCAGCAGCGACGGGAGGTCCCGAGAGACCCAGTACTTC; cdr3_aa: CASSDGRSRETQYF
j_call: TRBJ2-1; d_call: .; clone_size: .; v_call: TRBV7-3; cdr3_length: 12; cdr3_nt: TGTGCCAGCAGCTCTCAAGGTCCTGAGCAGTTCTTC; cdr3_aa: CASSSQGPEQFF
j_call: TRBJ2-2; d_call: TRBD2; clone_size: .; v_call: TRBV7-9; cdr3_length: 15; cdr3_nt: TGTGCCAGCAGTGAGAGCGGGGGTGGCACCGGGGAGCTGTTTTTT; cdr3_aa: CASSESGGGTGELFF
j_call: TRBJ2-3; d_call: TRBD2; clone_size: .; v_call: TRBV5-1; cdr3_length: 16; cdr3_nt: TGCGCCAGCAGCCTTAGCGGGGCTACTAGCACAGATACGCAGTATTTT; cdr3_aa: CASSLSGATSTDTQYF
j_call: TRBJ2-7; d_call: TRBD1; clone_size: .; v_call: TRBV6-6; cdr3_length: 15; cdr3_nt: TGTGCCAGCAGTTACTCTAGGACAGGGGAGTTGGAGCAGTACTTC; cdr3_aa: CASSYSRTGELEQYF
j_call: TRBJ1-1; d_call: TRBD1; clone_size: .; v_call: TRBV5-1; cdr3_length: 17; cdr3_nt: TGCGCCAGCAGCCCCCAGGGGGCTCGGGCTTCTGACACTGAAGCTTTCTTT; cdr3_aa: CASSPQGARASDTEAFF
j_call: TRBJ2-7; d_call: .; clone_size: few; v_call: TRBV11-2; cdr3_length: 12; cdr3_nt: TGTGCCAGCAGCTTATTCGGACGGGAGCAGTACTTC; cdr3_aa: CASSLFGREQYF
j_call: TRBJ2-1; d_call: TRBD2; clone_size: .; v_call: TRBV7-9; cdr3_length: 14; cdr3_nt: TGTGCCAGCAGCCCGGGACTAGCGGAGGATGGGCAGTTCTTC; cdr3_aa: CASSPGLAEDGQFF
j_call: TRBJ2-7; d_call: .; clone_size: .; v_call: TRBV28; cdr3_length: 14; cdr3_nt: TGTGCCAGCAGTGCCTACAGGGCATGGTTCGAGCAGTACTTC; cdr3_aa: CASSAYRAWFEQYF
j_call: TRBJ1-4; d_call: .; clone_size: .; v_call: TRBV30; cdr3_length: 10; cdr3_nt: TGTGCCGGTCAATATGGGGGGCTGTTTTTT; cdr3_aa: CAGQYGGLFF
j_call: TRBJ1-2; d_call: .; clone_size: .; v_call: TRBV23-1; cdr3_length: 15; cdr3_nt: TGCGCCAGCAGTCATGGGACCGCAGGGAACTATGGCTACACCTTC; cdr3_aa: CASSHGTAGNYGYTF
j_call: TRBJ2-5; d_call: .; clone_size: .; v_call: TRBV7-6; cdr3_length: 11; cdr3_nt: TGTGCCAGCAGCTTCGTAGAGACCCAGTACTTC; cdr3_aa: CASSFVETQYF
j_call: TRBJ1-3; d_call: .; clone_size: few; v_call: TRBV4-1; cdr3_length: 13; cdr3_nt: TGCGCCAGCAGCCAAGATCGAGGAAACACCATATATTTT; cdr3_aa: CASSQDRGNTIYF
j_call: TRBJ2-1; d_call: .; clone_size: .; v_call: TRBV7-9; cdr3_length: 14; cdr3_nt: TGTGCCAGCAGCCCCAGAGAGGCGGGAAATGAGCAGTTCTTC; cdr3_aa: CASSPREAGNEQFF
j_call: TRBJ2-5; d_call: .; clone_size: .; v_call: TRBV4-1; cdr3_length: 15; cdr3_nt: TGCGCCAGCAGCCAAGGCCAGGGGGGTCGAGAGACCCAGTACTTC; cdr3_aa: CASSQGQGGRETQYF
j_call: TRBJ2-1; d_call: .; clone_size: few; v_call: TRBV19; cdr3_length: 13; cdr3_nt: TGTGCCAGTAGTATCCGGGAAGGGGATGAGCAGTTCTTC; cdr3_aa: CASSIREGDEQFF
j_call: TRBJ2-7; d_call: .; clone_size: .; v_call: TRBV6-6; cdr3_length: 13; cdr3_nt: TGTGCCAGCGCAAAAGACAGGACCTACGAGCAGTACTTC; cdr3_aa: CASAKDRTYEQYF
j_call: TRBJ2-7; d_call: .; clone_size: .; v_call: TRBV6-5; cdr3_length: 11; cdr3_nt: TGTGCCAGCGAGATGTCTGACGAGCAGTACTTC; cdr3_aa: CASEMSDEQYF
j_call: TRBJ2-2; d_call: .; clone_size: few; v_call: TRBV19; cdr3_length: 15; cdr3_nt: TGTGCCAGTAGTATTTGGAGGGGGAACACCGGGGAGCTGTTTTTT; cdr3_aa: CASSIWRGNTGELFF
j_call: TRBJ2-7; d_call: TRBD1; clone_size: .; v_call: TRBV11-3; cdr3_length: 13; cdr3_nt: TGTGCCAGCAGCTTAGGGACAGGGGGTAAGCAGTACTTC; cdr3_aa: CASSLGTGGKQYF
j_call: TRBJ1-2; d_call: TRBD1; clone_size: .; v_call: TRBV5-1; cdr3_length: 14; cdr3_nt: TGCGCCAGCAGCTTGGCAGGGGGCGCCTATGGCTACACCTTC; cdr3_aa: CASSLAGGAYGYTF
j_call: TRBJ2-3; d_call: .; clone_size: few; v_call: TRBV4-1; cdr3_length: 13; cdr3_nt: TGCGCCAGCAGCCAAGTTGGGGCAGATACGCAGTATTTT; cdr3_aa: CASSQVGADTQYF
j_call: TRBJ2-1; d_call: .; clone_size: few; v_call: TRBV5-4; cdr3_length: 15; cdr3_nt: TGTGCCAGCAGCTCCCGGGACTGGACCTACAATGAGCAGTTCTTC; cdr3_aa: CASSSRDWTYNEQFF
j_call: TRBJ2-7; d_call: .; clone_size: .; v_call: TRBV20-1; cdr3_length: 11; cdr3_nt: TGCAGTGGGGGGTTTTACTACGAGCAGTACTTC; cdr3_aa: CSGGFYYEQYF
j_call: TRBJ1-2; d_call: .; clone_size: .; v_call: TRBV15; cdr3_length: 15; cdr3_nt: TGTGCCACCAGCAGCTGGGCCGGGATAAACTATGGCTACACCTTC; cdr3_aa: CATSSWAGINYGYTF
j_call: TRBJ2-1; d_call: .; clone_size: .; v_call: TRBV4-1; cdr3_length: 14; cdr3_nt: TGCGCCAGCAGCCTCAGCGCAAGCTACAATGAGCAGTTCTTC; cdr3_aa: CASSLSASYNEQFF
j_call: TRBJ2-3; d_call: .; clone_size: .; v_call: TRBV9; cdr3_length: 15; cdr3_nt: TGTGCCAGCAGCGAATTTACCCGGGCTTCAGATACGCAGTATTTT; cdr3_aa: CASSEFTRASDTQYF
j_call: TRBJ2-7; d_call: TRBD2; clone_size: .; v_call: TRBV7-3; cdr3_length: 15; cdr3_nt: TGTGCCAGCAGCCCCCTAGCGGGAGGTTTTTACGAGCAGTACTTC; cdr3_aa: CASSPLAGGFYEQYF
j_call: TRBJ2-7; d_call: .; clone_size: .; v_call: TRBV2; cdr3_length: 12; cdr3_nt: TGTGCCAGCAACCAGGGGCCCTACGAGCAGTACTTC; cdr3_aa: CASNQGPYEQYF
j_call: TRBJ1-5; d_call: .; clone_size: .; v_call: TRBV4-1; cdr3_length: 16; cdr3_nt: TGCGCCAGCAGCCAAGAGACGGGCTTTGGCAATCAGCCCCAGCATTTT; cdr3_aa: CASSQETGFGNQPQHF
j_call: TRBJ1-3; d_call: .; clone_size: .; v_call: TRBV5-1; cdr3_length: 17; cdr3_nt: TGCGCCAGCAGCTCGGATAAGTACGCGGGGTCTGGAAACACCATATATTTT; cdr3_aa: CASSSDKYAGSGNTIYF
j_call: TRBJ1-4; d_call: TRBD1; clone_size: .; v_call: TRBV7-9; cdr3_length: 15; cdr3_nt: TGTGCCAGCAGCTCCGGACAGGAGGGAATGAAAAAACTGTTTTTT; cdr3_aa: CASSSGQEGMKKLFF
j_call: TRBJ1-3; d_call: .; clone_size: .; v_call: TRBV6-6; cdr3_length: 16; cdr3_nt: TGTGCCAGCAGTTACACCGTTGGAGGGACTGGAAACACCATATATTTT; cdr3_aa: CASSYTVGGTGNTIYF
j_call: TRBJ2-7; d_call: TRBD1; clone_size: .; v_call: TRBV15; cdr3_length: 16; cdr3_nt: TGTGCCACCAGCAGAGAAGGACAGGGGACATCCTACGAGCAGTACTTC; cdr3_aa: CATSREGQGTSYEQYF
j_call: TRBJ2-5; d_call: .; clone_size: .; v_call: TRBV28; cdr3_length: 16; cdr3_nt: TGTGCCAGCAGAAGCTCCTATCGGGGTATCGGGGAGACCCAGTACTTC; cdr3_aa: CASRSSYRGIGETQYF
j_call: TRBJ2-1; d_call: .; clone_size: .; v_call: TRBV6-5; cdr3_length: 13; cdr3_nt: TGTGCCAGCAGTCCCAGCTACGACAATGAGCAGTTCTTC; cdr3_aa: CASSPSYDNEQFF
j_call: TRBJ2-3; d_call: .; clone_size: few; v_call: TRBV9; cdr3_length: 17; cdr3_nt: TGTGCCAGCAGCCTCGAGGGGGGCGACACTAGCACAGATACGCAGTATTTT; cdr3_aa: CASSLEGGDTSTDTQYF
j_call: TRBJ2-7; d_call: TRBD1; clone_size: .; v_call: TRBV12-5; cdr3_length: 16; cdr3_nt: TGTGCTAGTGGTTTGCAGACAGGGTTTGGAGTTATCGAGCAGTACTTC; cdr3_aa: CASGLQTGFGVIEQYF
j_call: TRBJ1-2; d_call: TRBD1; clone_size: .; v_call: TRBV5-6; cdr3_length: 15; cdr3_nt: TGTGCCAGCAGCTCCTTCGGACAGGGGCGATCCGGCTACACCTTC; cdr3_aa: CASSSFGQGRSGYTF
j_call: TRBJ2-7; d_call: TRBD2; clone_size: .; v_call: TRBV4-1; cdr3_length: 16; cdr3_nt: TGCGCCAGCAGCGGAAGGGGCCCTAGCGGGATCCACGAGCAGTACTTC; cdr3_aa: CASSGRGPSGIHEQYF
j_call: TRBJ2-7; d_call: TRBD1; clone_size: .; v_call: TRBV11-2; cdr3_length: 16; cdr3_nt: TGTGCCAGCAGCCCGGTGTGGACAGGAATCCTCTACGAGCAGTACTTC; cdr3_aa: CASSPVWTGILYEQYF
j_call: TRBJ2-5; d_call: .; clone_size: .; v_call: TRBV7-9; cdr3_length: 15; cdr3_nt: TGTGCCAGCAGCCCCCCCAGCTGGGGCGAAGAGACCCAGTACTTC; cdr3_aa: CASSPPSWGEETQYF
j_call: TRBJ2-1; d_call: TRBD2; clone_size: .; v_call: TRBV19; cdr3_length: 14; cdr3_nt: TGTGCCAGTAGTATCAGCGGGAGCTACAATGAGCAGTTCTTC; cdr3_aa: CASSISGSYNEQFF
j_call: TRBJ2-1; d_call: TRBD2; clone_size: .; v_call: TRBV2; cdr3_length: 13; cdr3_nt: TGTGCCGTTCCAATGGGACTAGGATATGAGCAGTTCTTC; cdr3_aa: CAVPMGLGYEQFF
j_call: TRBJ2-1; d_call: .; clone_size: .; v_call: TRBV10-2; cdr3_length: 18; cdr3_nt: TGCGCCAGCATGCGGGACAGCGCGTTTCAATTGGCACTCAATGAGCAGTTCTTC; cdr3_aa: CASMRDSAFQLALNEQFF
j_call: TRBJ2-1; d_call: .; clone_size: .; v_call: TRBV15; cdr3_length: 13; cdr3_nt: TGTGCCACCAGCACAGGCTCCCCGACTGAGCAGTTCTTC; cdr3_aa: CATSTGSPTEQFF
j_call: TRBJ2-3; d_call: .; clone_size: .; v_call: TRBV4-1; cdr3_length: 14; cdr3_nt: TGCGCCAGCAGCCAAGGGGGGGGCCATAATACGCAGTATTTT; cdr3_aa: CASSQGGGHNTQYF
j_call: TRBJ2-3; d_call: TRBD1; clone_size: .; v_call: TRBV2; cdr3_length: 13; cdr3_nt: TGTGCCATCCCGACAGGGAGCACAGATACGCAGTATTTT; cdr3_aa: CAIPTGSTDTQYF
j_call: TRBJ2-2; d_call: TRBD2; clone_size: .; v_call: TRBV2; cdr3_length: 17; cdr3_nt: TGTGCCAGCAGTGAAATCCCTAGCGGGGGGGTTACCGGGGAGCTGTTTTTT; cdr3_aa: CASSEIPSGGVTGELFF